The 10 T cell receptor beta chains listed next were all sequenced from one sample in a study of T-cell reconstitution after alpha-beta-depleted transplantation in children. A TCRbeta library incorporating unique molecular identifiers was prepared. Using its own MiXCR run on the PCR reads, TCRdb lists one record per CDR3 protein. The table includes 230,000 or so distinct CDR3 sequences, around 9.7% detected once. The sequencing here drew on PBMCs from the stem cell graft donor, taken from the stem cell graft. The receptors were gathered from a human donor who donated a stem cell graft to a child with SCID.

The sample holds many counts of this clonotype. J is TRBJ2-3 and V is TRBV27; D might be TRBD1 (6 bases). The V gene's germline CDR1 is MNHEY and CDR2 SMNVEV (reference sequence). V was trimmed by 2 bases and J by 1 base, leaving 10 bases between them. CDR3 length: 15 amino acids. CDR3 residues: CASSLLRTGTDTQYF. CDR3 in DNA: TGTGCCAGCAGTTTACTACGGACAGGCACAGATACGCAGTATTTT.

This clonotype was seen many times. The V gene is TRBV20-1, the J gene TRBJ2-3, with 10 bases matching TRBD2. V was pared by 3 bases and J by 4 bases, with 4 bases of the junction left unmatched. The CDR3 loop spans 14 amino acids. Germline CDR1 is DFQATT and CDR2 is SNEGSKA (reference sequence). Here the CDR3 reads CSASEAGGPDTQYF. DNA for the CDR3: TGCAGTGCTAGCGAAGCGGGGGGGCCAGATACGCAGTATTTT.

This clonotype was seen ten or more times. J is TRBJ2-1 and V is TRBV7-2; 7 bases fit TRBD2. The CDR3 sequence is 13 residues long. J was trimmed by 9 bases and V by 8 bases; bases with no gene match: 10. Germline V CDR1 and CDR2: SGHTA, FQGNSA. CDR3 DNA: TGTGCCAGCCAGACTCGCTCTAGCGGTGAGCAGTTCTTC. Its translation: CASQTRSSGEQFF. Variable domain in full (rest from reference TRBV7-2 and TRBJ2-1): GAGVSQSPSNKVTEKGKDVELRCDPISGHTALYWYRQSLGQGLEFLIYFQGNSAPDKSGLPSDRFSAERTGGSVSTLTIQRTQQEDSAVYLCASQTRSSGEQFFGPGTRLTVL.

This clonotype was seen repeatedly, ten times or more. This chain links TRBV12-3 or TRBV12-4 with TRBJ1-1; the D gene is possibly TRBD1 (6 bases). V lost 1 base and J 3 bases, leaving 9 bases between the germline ends. The length of the CDR3 is 14 residues. CDR3 in DNA: TGTGCCAGCAGTTTAGTGGGGGCAGACACTGAAGCTTTCTTT. Protein product: CASSLVGADTEAFF.

This clonotype showed up just a few times. The chain employs TRBV20-1 and TRBJ2-7; TRBD1 agrees at 7 bases. In germline, CDR1 is DFQATT, CDR2 SNEGSKA (reference sequence). This CDR3 comprises 14 residues. The V gene end was trimmed by 6 bases and the J gene end by 3 bases; junction bases not matched to a gene: 11. In nucleotides, the CDR3 is TGCAGTGCCTTGAAACAGGGGACGGGCTACGAGCAGTACTTC. Translation: CSALKQGTGYEQYF.

This clonotype was counted at least ten times. The CDR3 DNA reads TGCAGTGCGGAGATGGGGACCCAGTGCACCTTC. Translation gives CSAEMGTQCTF. The chain joins TRBV20-1 to TRBJ1-2; possibly TRBD1 for D (5 bases). CDR3 length: 11 residues. Trimming cost V 6 bases and J 13 bases, with 18 bases left between them. Germline V lookup: CDR1 DFQATT, CDR2 SNEGSKA (reference sequence).

This clonotype was observed many times. V usage is TRBV27 and J usage is TRBJ1-2; 11 bases align to TRBD1. The CDR3 is 17 amino acids. J gave up 4 bases and V 6 bases, and 13 bases lay outside the gene matches. The V gene's germline CDR1 is MNHEY and CDR2 SMNVEV (reference sequence). CDR3 sequence (DNA): TGTGCCAGCAGACCCCGGGACAGGGGGTACCCACCCTATGGCTACACCTTC. This translates into CASRPRDRGYPPYGYTF.

This clonotype has a count of ten or more. The gene calls are TRBV7-9 and TRBJ2-5; D ambiguous. The CDR3 runs to 14 residues. The V gene's germline CDR1 is SEHNR and CDR2 FQNEAQ (reference sequence). Between the trimmed V and J ends, which lost 3 bases and 2 bases, there was a span of 10 bases. Written as DNA, the CDR3 is TGTGCCAGCAGCTTTAAGGCAGGACAAGAGACCCAGTACTTC. As protein: CASSFKAGQETQYF.

This clonotype was found many times. The rearrangement joins TRBV10-3 to TRBJ1-2; no reliable D call. The V gene's germline CDR1 is ENHRY and CDR2 SYGVKD. Trimming shortened V by 0 bases and J by 1 base, and 6 bases separated the two germline ends. CDR3 length: 14 residues. CDR3 residues: CAISESPVNYGYTF. CDR3 nucleotide sequence: TGTGCCATCAGTGAGTCCCCGGTTAACTATGGCTACACCTTC.

In its sample, this clonotype was seen many times. The V and J genes are TRBV5-1 and TRBJ2-3; 9 positions match TRBD1. Germline lookup yields CDR1 SGHRS and CDR2 YFSETQ. The V segment lost 7 bases and the J segment 6 bases; nucleotides outside the gene matches: 12. The CDR3 runs to 15 residues. CDR3 sequence (DNA): TGCGCCAGCGCTCCGGGACAGGGAATTTCGGATACGCAGTATTTT. As protein: CASAPGQGISDTQYF.